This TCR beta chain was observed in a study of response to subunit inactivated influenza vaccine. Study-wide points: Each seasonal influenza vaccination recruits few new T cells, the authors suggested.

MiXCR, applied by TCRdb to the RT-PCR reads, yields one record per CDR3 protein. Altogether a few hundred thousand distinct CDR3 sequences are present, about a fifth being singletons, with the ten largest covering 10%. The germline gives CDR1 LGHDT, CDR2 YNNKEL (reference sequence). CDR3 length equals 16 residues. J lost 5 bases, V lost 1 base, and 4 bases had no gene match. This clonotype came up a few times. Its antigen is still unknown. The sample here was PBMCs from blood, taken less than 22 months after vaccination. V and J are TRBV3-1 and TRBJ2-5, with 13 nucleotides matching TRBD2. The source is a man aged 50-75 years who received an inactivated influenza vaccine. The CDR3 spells CASSQGLAGGGETQYF. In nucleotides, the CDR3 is TGTGCCAGCAGCCAAGGACTAGCGGGAGGAGGGGAGACCCAGTACTTC.